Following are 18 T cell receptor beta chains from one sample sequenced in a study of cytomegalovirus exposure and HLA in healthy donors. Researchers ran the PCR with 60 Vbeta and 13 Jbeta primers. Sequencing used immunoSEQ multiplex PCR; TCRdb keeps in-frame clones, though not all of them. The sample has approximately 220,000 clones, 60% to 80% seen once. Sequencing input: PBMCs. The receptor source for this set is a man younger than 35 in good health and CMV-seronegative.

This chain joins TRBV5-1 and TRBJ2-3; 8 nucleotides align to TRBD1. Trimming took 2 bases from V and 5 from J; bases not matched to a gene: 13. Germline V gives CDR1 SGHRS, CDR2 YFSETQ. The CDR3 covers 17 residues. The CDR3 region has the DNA TGCGCCAGCAGCTTCTTTCCTACAGGGGGAGGTGAAGATACGCAGTATTTT. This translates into CASSFFPTGGGEDTQYF.

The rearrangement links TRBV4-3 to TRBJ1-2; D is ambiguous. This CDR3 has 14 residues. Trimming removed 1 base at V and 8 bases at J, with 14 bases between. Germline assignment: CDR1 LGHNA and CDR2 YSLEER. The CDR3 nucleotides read TGCGCCAGCAGCCAAGGGGGTCTAGCTGGGGGCTACACCTTC. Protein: CASSQGGLAGGYTF.

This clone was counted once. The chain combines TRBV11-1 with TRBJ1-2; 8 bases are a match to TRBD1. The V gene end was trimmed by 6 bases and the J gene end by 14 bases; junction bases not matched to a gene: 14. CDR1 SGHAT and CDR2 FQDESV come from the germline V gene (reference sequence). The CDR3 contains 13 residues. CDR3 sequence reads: CASRRTGILGLTF. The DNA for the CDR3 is TGTGCCAGCAGACGGACAGGGATTCTTGGTCTGACCTTC.

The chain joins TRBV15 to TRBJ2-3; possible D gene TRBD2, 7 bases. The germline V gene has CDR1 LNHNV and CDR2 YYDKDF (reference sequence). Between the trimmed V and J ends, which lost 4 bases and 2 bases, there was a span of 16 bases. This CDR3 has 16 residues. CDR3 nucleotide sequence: TGTGCCACCAGCAAGACTAAGGGGGGGGCCACAGATACGCAGTATTTT. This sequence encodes CATSKTKGGATDTQYF.

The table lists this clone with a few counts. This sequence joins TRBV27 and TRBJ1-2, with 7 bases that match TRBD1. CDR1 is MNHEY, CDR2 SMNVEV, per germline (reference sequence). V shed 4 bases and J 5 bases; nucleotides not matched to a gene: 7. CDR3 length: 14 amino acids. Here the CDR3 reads CASSSRQGPYGYTF. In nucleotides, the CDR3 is TGTGCCAGCAGTTCTCGACAGGGCCCTTATGGCTACACCTTC.

The CDR3 is CASSYQRDQPQHF. The CDR3 DNA reads as TGTGCCAGCAGTTACCAGAGGGATCAGCCCCAGCATTTT. The J gene is TRBJ1-5, the V gene TRBV6-6, with D unclear. The CDR3 consists of 13 residues. Trimming removed 2 bases at V and 5 bases at J, with 7 bases between. Germline V gene sequence: CDR1 MNHNY, CDR2 SVGAGI (reference sequence).

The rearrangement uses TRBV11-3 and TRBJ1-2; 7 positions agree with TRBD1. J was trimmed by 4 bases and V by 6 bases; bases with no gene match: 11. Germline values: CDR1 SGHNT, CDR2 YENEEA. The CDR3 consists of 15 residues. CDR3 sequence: CASRRSRDRGYGYTF. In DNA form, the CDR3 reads TGTGCCAGCAGACGAAGCCGGGACAGAGGCTATGGCTACACCTTC.

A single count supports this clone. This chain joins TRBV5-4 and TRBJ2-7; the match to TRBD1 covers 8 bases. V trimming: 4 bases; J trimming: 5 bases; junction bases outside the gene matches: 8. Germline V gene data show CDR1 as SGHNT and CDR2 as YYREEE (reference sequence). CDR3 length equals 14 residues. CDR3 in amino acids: CASSLDRGVHEQYF. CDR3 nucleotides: TGTGCCAGCAGCCTTGACAGGGGAGTCCACGAGCAGTACTTC.

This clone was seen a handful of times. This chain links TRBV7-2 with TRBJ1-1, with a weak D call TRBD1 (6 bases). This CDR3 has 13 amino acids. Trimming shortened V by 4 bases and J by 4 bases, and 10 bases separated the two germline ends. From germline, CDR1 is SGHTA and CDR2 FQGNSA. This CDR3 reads CASSSMDSTEAFF. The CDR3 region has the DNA TGTGCCAGCAGCTCCATGGACAGCACTGAAGCTTTCTTT.

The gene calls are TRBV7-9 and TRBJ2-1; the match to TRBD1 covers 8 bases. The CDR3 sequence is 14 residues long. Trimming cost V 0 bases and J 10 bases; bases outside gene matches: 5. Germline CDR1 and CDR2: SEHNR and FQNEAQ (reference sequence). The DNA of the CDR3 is TGTGCCAGCAGCTTAGCGACAGGGGTGGGGGAGCAGTTCTTC. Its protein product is CASSLATGVGEQFF.

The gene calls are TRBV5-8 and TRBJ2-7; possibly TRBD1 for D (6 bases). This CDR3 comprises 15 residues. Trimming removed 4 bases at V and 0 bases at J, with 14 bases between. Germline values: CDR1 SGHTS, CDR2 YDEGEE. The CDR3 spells CASSARDTPSYEQYF. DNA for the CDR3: TGTGCCAGCAGCGCCAGGGACACTCCCTCCTACGAGCAGTACTTC.

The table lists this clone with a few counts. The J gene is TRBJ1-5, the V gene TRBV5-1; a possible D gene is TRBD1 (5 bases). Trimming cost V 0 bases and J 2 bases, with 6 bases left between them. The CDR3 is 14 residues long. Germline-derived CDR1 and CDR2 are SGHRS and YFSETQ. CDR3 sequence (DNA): TGCGCCAGCAGCTTGGAGACAGGCAATCAGCCCCAGCATTTT. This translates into CASSLETGNQPQHF.

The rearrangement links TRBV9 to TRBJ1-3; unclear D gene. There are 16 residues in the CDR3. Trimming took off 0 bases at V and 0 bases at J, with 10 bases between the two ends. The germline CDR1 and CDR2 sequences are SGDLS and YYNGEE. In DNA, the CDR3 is TGTGCCAGCAGCGTAGGCGCGGAAAACTCTGGAAACACCATATATTTT. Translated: CASSVGAENSGNTIYF.

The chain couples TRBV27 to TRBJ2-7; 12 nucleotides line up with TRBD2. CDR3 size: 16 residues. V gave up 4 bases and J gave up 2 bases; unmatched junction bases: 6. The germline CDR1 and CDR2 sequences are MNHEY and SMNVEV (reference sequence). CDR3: CASSSPTSGRTYEQYF. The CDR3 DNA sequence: TGTGCCAGCAGTTCGCCTACTAGCGGGAGGACCTACGAGCAGTACTTC.

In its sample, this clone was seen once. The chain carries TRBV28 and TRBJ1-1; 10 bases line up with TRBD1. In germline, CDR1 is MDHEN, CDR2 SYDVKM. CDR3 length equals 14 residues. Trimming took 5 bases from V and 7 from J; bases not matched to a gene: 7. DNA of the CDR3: TGTGCCAGCAGTCCAGCGGACAGGGGGAATGAAGCTTTCTTT. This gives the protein CASSPADRGNEAFF.

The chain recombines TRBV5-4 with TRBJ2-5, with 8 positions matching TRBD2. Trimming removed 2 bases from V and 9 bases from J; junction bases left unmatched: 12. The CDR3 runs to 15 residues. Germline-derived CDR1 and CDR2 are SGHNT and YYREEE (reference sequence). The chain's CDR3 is CASSFGSGAAPPQYF. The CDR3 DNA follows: TGTGCCAGCAGCTTCGGTAGCGGGGCGGCCCCGCCCCAGTACTTC. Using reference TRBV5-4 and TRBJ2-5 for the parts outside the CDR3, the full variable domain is ETGVTQSPTHLIKTRGQQVTLRCSSQSGHNTVSWYQQALGQGPQFIFQYYREEENGRGNFPPRFSGLQFPNYSSELNVNALELDDSALYLCASSFGSGAAPPQYFGPGTRLLVL.

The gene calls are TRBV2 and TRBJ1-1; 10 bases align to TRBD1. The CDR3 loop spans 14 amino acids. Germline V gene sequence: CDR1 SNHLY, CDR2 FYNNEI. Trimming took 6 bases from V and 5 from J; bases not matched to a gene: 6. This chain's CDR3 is CASSGTGVGTEAFF. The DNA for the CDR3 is TGTGCCAGCAGCGGGACAGGGGTAGGGACTGAAGCTTTCTTT.

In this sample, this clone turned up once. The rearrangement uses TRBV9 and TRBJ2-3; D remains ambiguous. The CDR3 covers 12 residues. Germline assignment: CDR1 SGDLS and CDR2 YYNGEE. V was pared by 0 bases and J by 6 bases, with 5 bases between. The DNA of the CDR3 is TGTGCCAGCAGCGTAGATCGGGATACGCAGTATTTT. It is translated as CASSVDRDTQYF.